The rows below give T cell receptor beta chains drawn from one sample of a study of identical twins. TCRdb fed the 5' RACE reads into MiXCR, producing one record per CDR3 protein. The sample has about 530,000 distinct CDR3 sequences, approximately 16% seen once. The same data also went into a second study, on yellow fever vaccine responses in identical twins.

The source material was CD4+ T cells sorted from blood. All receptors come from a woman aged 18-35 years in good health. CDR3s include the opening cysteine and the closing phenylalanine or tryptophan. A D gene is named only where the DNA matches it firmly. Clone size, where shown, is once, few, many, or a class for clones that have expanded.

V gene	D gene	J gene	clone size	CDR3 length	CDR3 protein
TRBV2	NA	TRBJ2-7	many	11	CASSAPGAQYF
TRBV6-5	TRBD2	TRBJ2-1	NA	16	CASSYSLAGEHNEQFF
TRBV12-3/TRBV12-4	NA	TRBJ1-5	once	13	CASTWGGNQPQHF
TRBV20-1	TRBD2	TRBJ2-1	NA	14	CSANGGTLNNEQFF
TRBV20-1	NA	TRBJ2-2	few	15	CSARVRGRNTGELFF
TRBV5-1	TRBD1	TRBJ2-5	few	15	CASSLGDRFLETQYF
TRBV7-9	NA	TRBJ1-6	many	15	CASSVAGSWVSPLHF
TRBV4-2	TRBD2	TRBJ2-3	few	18	CASSLGTSGAGSTDTQYF
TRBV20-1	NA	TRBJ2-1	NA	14	CSARSWASDNEQFF
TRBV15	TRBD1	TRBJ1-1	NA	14	CATSLGQVNTEAFF
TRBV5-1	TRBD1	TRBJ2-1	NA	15	CASSSSDRGYNEQFF
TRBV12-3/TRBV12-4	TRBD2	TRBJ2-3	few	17	CASSLAPGSGIINTQYF
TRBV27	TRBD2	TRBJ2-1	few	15	CASSLSLGTSGEQFF
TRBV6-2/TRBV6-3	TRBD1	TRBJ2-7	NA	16	CASSYSAAGGWYEQYF
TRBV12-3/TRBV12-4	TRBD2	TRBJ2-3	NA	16	CASSVGLAESTDTQYF
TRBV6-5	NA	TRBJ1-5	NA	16	CASSYSSRTLYQPQHF
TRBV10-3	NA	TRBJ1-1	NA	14	CAISAQEMNTEAFF
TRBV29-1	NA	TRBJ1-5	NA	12	CSVGEFNQPQHF
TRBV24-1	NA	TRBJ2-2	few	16	CATSDLGTPNTGELFF
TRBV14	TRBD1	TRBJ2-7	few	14	CASSRRTGTYEQYF
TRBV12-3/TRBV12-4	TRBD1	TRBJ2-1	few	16	CASSLPGTGLNNEQFF
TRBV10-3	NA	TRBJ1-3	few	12	CAIILPSGVIYF
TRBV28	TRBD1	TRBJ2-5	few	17	CASSLIQGAPSQETQYF
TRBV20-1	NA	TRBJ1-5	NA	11	CSAGSNQPQHF
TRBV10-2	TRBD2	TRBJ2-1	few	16	CASSGTGTSGRNEQFF
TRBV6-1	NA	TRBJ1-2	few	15	CASSIQAGQINGYTF
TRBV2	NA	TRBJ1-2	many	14	CASSAQGVNYGYTF
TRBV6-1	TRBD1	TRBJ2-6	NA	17	CASSPGTGDGGANVLTF
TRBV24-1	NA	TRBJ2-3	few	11	CATSGGDTQYF
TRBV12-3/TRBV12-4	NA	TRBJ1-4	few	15	CASSLGSRVDQKLFF
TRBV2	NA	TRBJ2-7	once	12	CASRVDTYEQYF
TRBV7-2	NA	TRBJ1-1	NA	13	CASSWAEDTEAFF
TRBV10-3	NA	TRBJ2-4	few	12	CAISPGSGIQYF
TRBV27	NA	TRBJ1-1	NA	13	CASSPFRYTEAFF
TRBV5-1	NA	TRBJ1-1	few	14	CASSAPGHLSEAFF
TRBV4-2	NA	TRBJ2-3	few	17	CASSQDRGRGTADTQYF
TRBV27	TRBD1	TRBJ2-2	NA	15	CASSPRQGGPGELFF
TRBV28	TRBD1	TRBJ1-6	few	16	CASSNMVGQGRSPLHF
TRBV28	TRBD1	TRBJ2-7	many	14	CASSFRDRVFEQYF
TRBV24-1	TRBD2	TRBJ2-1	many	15	CATSDSGLVGNEQFF
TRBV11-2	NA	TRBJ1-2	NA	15	CASSSGKGDDYGYTF
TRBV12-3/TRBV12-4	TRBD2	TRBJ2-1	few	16	CASSLRASGTYNEQFF
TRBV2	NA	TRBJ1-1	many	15	CASSEEAQGNTEAFF
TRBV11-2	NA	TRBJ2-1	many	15	CASSPGTSTYNEQFF
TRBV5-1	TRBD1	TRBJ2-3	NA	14	CASSSDRDTDTQYF
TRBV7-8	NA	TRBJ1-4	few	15	CASSLEPRSNEKLFF
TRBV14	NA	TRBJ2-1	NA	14	CASSQNTRGNEQFF
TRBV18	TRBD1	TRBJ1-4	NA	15	CASSPGQGAYGRLFF
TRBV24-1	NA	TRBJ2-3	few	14	CATSDLIKSDTQYF